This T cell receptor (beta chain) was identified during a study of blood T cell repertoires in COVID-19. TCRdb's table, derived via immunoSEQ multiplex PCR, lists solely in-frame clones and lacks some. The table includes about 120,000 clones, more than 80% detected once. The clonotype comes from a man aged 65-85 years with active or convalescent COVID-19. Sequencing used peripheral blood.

The CDR3 coding sequence is TGTGCCATCATCGGACAGAACACCGGGGAGCTGTTTTTT. Translated, it gives CAIIGQNTGELFF. The V call is TRBV10-3, the J call TRBJ2-2, with D possibly being TRBD1 (5 bases). Germline CDR1 and CDR2: ENHRY and SYGVKD. Between the trimmed V and J ends, which lost 7 bases and 1 base, there was a span of 7 bases. This CDR3 has 13 amino acids.